These T cell receptor beta chains were read from a single sample in a study of post-analysis software for immune sequencing data. Using its own MiXCR run on the PCR reads, TCRdb lists one record per CDR3 protein. The data show 650,000 to 900,000 distinct CDR3 sequences, more than 45% seen once. The sequenced sample was blood. These receptors originate from a girl aged 10 to 17 with multiple sclerosis. The CDR3 runs from the conserved cysteine through the conserved F or W. A D gene is named only where the DNA matches it firmly. Clone size, where shown, is once, few, many, or a class for clones that have expanded.

abundance	d_gene	v_gene	len	j_gene	CDR3aa	CDR3nt
NA	TRBD2	TRBV5-6	16	TRBJ2-5	CASRSPRASGQETQYF	TGTGCCAGCAGGTCTCCGCGGGCTAGCGGGCAAGAGACCCAGTACTTC
few	NA	TRBV29-1	15	TRBJ1-4	CSVDGKAPTNEKLFF	TGCAGCGTTGACGGAAAGGCCCCAACTAATGAAAAACTGTTTTTT
NA	NA	TRBV14	11	TRBJ1-1	CASGFGTEAFF	TGTGCCAGCGGTTTTGGCACTGAAGCTTTCTTT
NA	NA	TRBV24-1	13	TRBJ2-5	CATSDLGSGTQYF	TGTGCCACCAGTGATTTGGGGTCGGGGACCCAGTACTTC
NA	TRBD2	TRBV20-1	18	TRBJ2-5	CSAGDGIVLAGVKETQYF	TGCAGTGCTGGGGACGGGATAGTGCTAGCGGGGGTGAAAGAGACCCAGTACTTC
NA	NA	TRBV3-1	15	TRBJ1-2	CASSQEGGRVYGYTF	TGTGCCAGCAGCCAAGAAGGGGGGCGCGTCTATGGCTACACCTTC
NA	TRBD1	TRBV5-1	15	TRBJ1-2	CASSSTLTGGNGYTF	TGCGCCAGCAGCTCGACCCTAACAGGGGGGAATGGCTACACCTTC
NA	NA	TRBV15	13	TRBJ2-3	CATSRGEANTQYF	TGTGCCACCAGCAGAGGGGAGGCCAATACGCAGTATTTT
NA	NA	TRBV6-1	13	TRBJ2-7	CASRTRDGYEQYF	TGTGCCAGCAGGACCCGGGACGGCTACGAGCAGTACTTC
NA	TRBD2	TRBV5-6	16	TRBJ2-3	CASSRGLADFTDTQYF	TGTGCCAGCAGCCGGGGACTAGCGGATTTCACAGATACGCAGTATTTT
NA	NA	TRBV7-8	17	TRBJ1-1	CASSLSTGGRMNTEAFF	TGTGCCAGCAGCCTTAGCACGGGCGGCCGCATGAACACTGAAGCTTTCTTT
NA	TRBD1	TRBV20-1	16	TRBJ2-5	CSARDGGQGAEETQYF	TGCAGTGCTAGAGATGGCGGACAGGGGGCGGAAGAGACCCAGTACTTC
NA	NA	TRBV20-1	13	TRBJ2-7	CSALVRTAYEQYF	TGCAGTGCCTTGGTAAGGACAGCCTACGAGCAGTACTTC
NA	NA	TRBV29-1	15	TRBJ2-2	CSVETATSDTGERFF	TGCAGCGTTGAAACCGCGACTTCGGACACCGGGGAGCGGTTTTTT
NA	NA	TRBV7-6	14	TRBJ2-7	CASSPTPGSYKQYF	TGTGCCAGCAGCCCTACTCCAGGGTCCTACAAGCAGTACTTC
NA	NA	TRBV5-1	13	TRBJ2-3	CASSYPGADTQYF	TGCGCCAGCAGCTACCCGGGGGCAGATACGCAGTATTTT
few	TRBD1	TRBV20-1	14	TRBJ1-5	CSAWEGANNQPQHF	TGCAGTGCTTGGGAGGGGGCTAACAATCAGCCCCAGCATTTT
NA	NA	TRBV3-1	14	TRBJ1-5	CASSQRQGTQPQHF	TGTGCCAGCAGCCAAAGGCAGGGGACCCAGCCCCAGCATTTT
few	NA	TRBV7-9	16	TRBJ2-1	CASSLWTASSYNEQFF	TGTGCCAGCAGCTTATGGACTGCCAGCTCCTACAATGAGCAGTTCTTC
NA	NA	TRBV11-3	16	TRBJ2-7	CASSLGPEWREDEQYF	TGTGCCAGCAGTCTGGGGCCAGAGTGGCGGGAAGACGAGCAGTACTTC
NA	NA	TRBV20-1	14	TRBJ2-7	CSAPPRGPSYEQYF	TGCAGTGCACCTCCGAGAGGGCCCTCCTACGAGCAGTACTTC
NA	NA	TRBV3-1	14	TRBJ2-7	CASSQGIGSYEQYF	TGTGCCAGCAGCCAAGGGATCGGGAGCTACGAGCAGTACTTC
NA	TRBD2	TRBV7-2	14	TRBJ2-5	CASSFLAGGQTQYF	TGTGCCAGCAGCTTTCTAGCGGGAGGGCAGACCCAGTACTTC
NA	NA	TRBV9	14	TRBJ1-5	CASSVDWGDQPQHF	TGTGCCAGCAGCGTAGATTGGGGAGATCAGCCCCAGCATTTT
NA	NA	TRBV3-1	15	TRBJ2-1	CASSQGLHSEIRQFF	TGTGCCAGCAGCCAAGGACTCCACAGTGAAATAAGGCAGTTCTTC
few	TRBD2	TRBV7-9	15	TRBJ2-1	CASSPSGKNYNEQFF	TGTGCCAGCAGCCCTAGCGGGAAGAACTACAATGAGCAGTTCTTC